This T cell receptor beta chain was recovered during a study of beta chain features in type 1 diabetes. General study findings and limits: When VDJ junctions were examined, type 1 diabetes patients showed fewer insertions and more deletions. Any HLA type influence on TCRB rearrangement was left unresolved here.

Every isolated RNA sample was fully reverse transcribed, so sequencing captured expressed TCRB transcripts. Assay: immunoSEQ multiplex PCR; the TCRdb copy retains only in-frame clones and omits some. The data show 120,000 to 150,000 clones, with 9% to 10% seen just once and approximately 0.69% held by the top ten. Trimming took off 4 bases at V and 5 bases at J, with 15 bases between the two ends. Looked up from germline, CDR1 is SGHRS and CDR2 is YFSETQ. The CDR3 is 15 residues long. This clone was found a few times. Its antigen is as yet unknown. V usage is TRBV5-1 and J usage is TRBJ1-4; D is possibly TRBD1 (6 bases). Sequences were obtained from central memory CD4+ T cells from blood. This clonotype was sampled from a woman aged 35 to 49 in good health. The CDR3 spells CASSLAGEWNEKLFF. Here the CDR3 DNA reads TGCGCCAGCAGCCTAGCAGGGGAATGGAATGAAAAACTGTTTTTT.